Below are 24 T cell receptor beta chains sequenced from a single sample in a study of T-cell memory formation after mild COVID-19. TCRdb re-derived calls from the 5' RACE reads in MiXCR, one entry per CDR3 protein. The repertoire holds some 290,000 distinct CDR3 sequences, with roughly 17% as singletons. The specimen sequenced was PBMCs or a T cell subset sorted from them (not recorded which). The receptors come from a young man who had mild COVID-19 (a few samples of this study predate the infection). Cell type and time point are not known.

This rearrangement joins TRBV4-1 to TRBJ1-2; the D gene is possibly TRBD1 (6 bases). The V gene lost 0 bases and the J gene lost 8 bases, with 16 bases spanning the gap. Germline CDR1 reads MGHRA; CDR2 reads YSYEKL. This CDR3 region has 15 residues. Written as DNA, the CDR3 is TGCGCCAGCAGCCAAGACAGGGGCCCAGGATTCGGCTACACCTTC. The encoded protein is CASSQDRGPGFGYTF.

J is TRBJ1-1 and V is TRBV14; D gene ambiguous. CDR1 and CDR2 (germline): SGHDN, FVKESK. V was cut by 2 bases and J by 3 bases, with 16 bases left in between. The CDR3 is 16 residues long. For the CDR3, the DNA is TGTGCCAGCAGCCAAAAGGCCAGCCCAGGCCACACTGAAGCTTTCTTT. Amino acid sequence: CASSQKASPGHTEAFF.

This clonotype was seen a handful of times. The rearrangement links TRBV6-4 to TRBJ2-2; D remains ambiguous. This CDR3 contains 14 residues. The V gene's germline CDR1 is MRHNA and CDR2 SNTAGT. Trimming removed 4 bases from V and 1 base from J, with 7 bases in between. CDR3 bases: TGTGCCAGCAGTGTACAGCTGAACACCGGGGAGCTGTTTTTT. As protein: CASSVQLNTGELFF.

The V and J genes are TRBV7-9 and TRBJ2-1, with D maybe TRBD2 (6 bases). V shed 5 bases and J shed 10 bases, with 21 bases lying between them. Germline CDR1 SEHNR, CDR2 FQNEAQ (reference sequence). This CDR3 is built from 15 residues. In DNA form, the CDR3 reads TGTGCCAGCAGCAAGGGACTTCTCGTTCGGTTGGAGCAGTTCTTC. This codes for CASSKGLLVRLEQFF.

The chain couples TRBV7-2 to TRBJ1-1; D is perhaps TRBD1 (6 bases). Trimming shortened V by 1 base and J by 11 bases, and 11 bases separated the two germline ends. The length of the CDR3 is 12 residues. CDR1 SGHTA and CDR2 FQGNSA come from the germline V gene. CDR3 sequence reads: CASSLGGAHAFF. The CDR3 coding sequence is TGTGCCAGCAGCTTAGGGGGGGCCCATGCTTTCTTT. Using reference TRBV7-2 and TRBJ1-1 for the parts outside the CDR3, the full variable domain is GAGVSQSPSNKVTEKGKDVELRCDPISGHTALYWYRQSLGQGLEFLIYFQGNSAPDKSGLPSDRFSAERTGGSVSTLTIQRTQQEDSAVYLCASSLGGAHAFFGQGTRLTVV.

This clonotype was detected once. J is TRBJ2-7 and V is TRBV3-1; no definite D call. Looked up from germline, CDR1 is LGHDT and CDR2 is YNNKEL (reference sequence). Deletions cut 0 bases from V and 4 bases from J, with 7 bases between. This CDR3 region has 13 residues. CDR3 loop: CASSQDGPYEQYF. The CDR3 DNA is TGTGCCAGCAGCCAAGATGGCCCATACGAGCAGTACTTC.

This clonotype was counted only a few times. This sequence joins TRBV7-2 and TRBJ2-3; D gene unclear. The CDR3 sequence is 15 residues long. V dropped 5 bases and J dropped 0 bases, with 12 bases sitting between them. Germline CDR1 and CDR2: SGHTA and FQGNSA. The CDR3 is CASSPPASSTDTQYF. DNA of the CDR3: TGTGCCAGCAGCCCTCCCGCCTCTAGCACAGATACGCAGTATTTT.

This clonotype came up a few times. This rearrangement joins TRBV29-1 to TRBJ1-2; a possible D gene is TRBD1 (5 bases). V gave up 0 bases and J gave up 1 base, with 9 bases separating them. The CDR3 length is 14 residues. Germline V gene sequence: CDR1 SQVTM, CDR2 ANQGSEA. For the CDR3, the DNA is TGCAGCGTTGAAGACTACAGGCGTAACTATGGCTACACCTTC. Its protein is CSVEDYRRNYGYTF.

This clonotype showed up just a few times. V is TRBV19 and J is TRBJ1-5, with a tentative D call TRBD1 (6 bases). V was cut by 8 bases and J by 7 bases, with 15 bases left in between. The CDR3 runs to 13 residues. CDR1 LNHDA and CDR2 SQIVND come from the germline V gene (reference sequence). The CDR3 DNA reads TGTGCCAGTTGGGAGGGGGGGTACCAGCCCCAGCATTTT. Translated: CASWEGGYQPQHF.

In its sample, this clonotype was seen a few times. This sequence joins TRBV5-1 and TRBJ1-1; 7 bases agree with TRBD1. The germline V gene encodes CDR1 SGHRS and CDR2 YFSETQ. The J segment lost 4 bases and the V segment lost 5 bases, leaving 11 bases of the junction unmatched. This CDR3 spans 15 amino acids. The CDR3 nucleotides read TGCGCCAGCAGTTTTACAGGGGACGGGGGCACTGAAGCTTTCTTT. Translating it yields CASSFTGDGGTEAFF.

This clonotype came up many times. V usage is TRBV7-2 and J usage is TRBJ2-1; 8 bases map to TRBD1. There are 17 residues in the CDR3. Trimming took 5 bases from V and 7 from J; bases not matched to a gene: 16. CDR1 and CDR2 from the germline V gene are SGHTA and FQGNSA. The CDR3, as DNA: TGTGCCAGCAGCCTGACAGGGGCCATAGTATCCCGTAATGAGCAGTTCTTC. As protein: CASSLTGAIVSRNEQFF.

This chain joins TRBV28 and TRBJ1-2; the D gene is possibly TRBD1 (5 bases). This CDR3 contains 15 residues. Germline-derived CDR1 and CDR2 are MDHEN and SYDVKM. Trimming shortened V by 4 bases and J by 4 bases, and 16 bases separated the two germline ends. The CDR3 loop is CASSSGAGFGYGYTF. CDR3 in DNA: TGTGCCAGCAGTTCTGGGGCGGGCTTCGGCTATGGCTACACCTTC.

This clonotype came up a few times. The chain is built from TRBV12-3 or TRBV12-4 and TRBJ2-1, with 8 bases lining up with TRBD1. The junction had 6 bases not matched to a gene; V was cut back by 6 bases and J by 2 bases. The CDR3 extends over 15 amino acids. DNA of the CDR3: TGTGCCAGCAGGTACCGGGACAGGCCCTACAATGAGCAGTTCTTC. Its protein product is CASRYRDRPYNEQFF.

The chain joins TRBV7-2 to TRBJ1-5; D perhaps matches TRBD1 (6 bases). CDR3 size: 16 residues. Germline CDR1 and CDR2: SGHTA and FQGNSA. Trimming stripped 1 base from V and 6 bases from J, with 16 bases between. As DNA, the CDR3 is TGTGCCAGCAGCTTAGTGAGGGGGGGGTTAGGTCAGCCCCAGCATTTT. It codes for CASSLVRGGLGQPQHF.

This clonotype appeared many times. This sequence joins TRBV29-1 and TRBJ2-1, with no clear D. Trimming removed 0 bases from V and 7 bases from J, with 4 bases in between. Germline CDR1 reads SQVTM; CDR2 reads ANQGSEA. The CDR3 spans 11 residues. The DNA for the CDR3 is TGCAGCGTTGAAGATCTGAATGAGCAGTTCTTC. It yields the protein CSVEDLNEQFF.

The chain links TRBV23-1 to TRBJ2-3; 10 bases align to TRBD2. TRBV23-1 is filed as an ORF, its function uncertain. With V trimmed by 0 bases and J by 5 bases, 5 bases remained unmatched. The CDR3 consists of 16 residues. Written as DNA, the CDR3 is TGCGCCAGCAGTCAATCCGCTAGCGGGGGTGGAGATACGCAGTATTTT. Encoded protein: CASSQSASGGGDTQYF.

This chain joins TRBV29-1 and TRBJ1-2; TRBD1 matches 10 bases. The CDR3 has 14 amino acids. Germline assignment: CDR1 SQVTM and CDR2 ANQGSEA. Trimming at V came to 1 base and at J to 2 bases, leaving 1 base not matched to a gene. This CDR3 reads CSVEATGGNYGYTF. CDR3 in DNA: TGCAGCGTTGAAGCGACAGGGGGCAACTATGGCTACACCTTC.

The chain uses TRBV20-1 and TRBJ2-2; D may be TRBD1 (5 bases). The ends were cut back, 3 bases at V and 2 bases at J, with 7 bases in the middle. Germline values: CDR1 DFQATT, CDR2 SNEGSKA (reference sequence). This CDR3 is built from 13 residues. The DNA of the CDR3 is TGCAGTGCTAGCCAGGGAAACACCGGGGAGCTGTTTTTT. It is translated as CSASQGNTGELFF.

This clonotype appeared a few times. V gene TRBV12-3 or TRBV12-4 combines with J gene TRBJ1-2; D is possibly TRBD1 (6 bases). Trimming left V 8 bases short and J 13 bases short, with 14 bases between. The CDR3 is made up of 10 amino acids. CDR3 nucleotides: TGTGCCAGCGGTACAGGGTGGGCCACCTTC. This translates into CASGTGWATF.

V and J are TRBV7-9 and TRBJ2-7; weak D call: TRBD1 (6 bases). CDR1 and CDR2 from the germline V gene are SEHNR and FQNEAQ (reference sequence). The CDR3 is made up of 15 amino acids. Trimming removed 3 bases at V and 2 bases at J, with 14 bases between. In DNA, the CDR3 is TGTGCCAGCAGCTTTATCGGAGCAGGGGCCTACGAGCAGTACTTC. The encoded protein is CASSFIGAGAYEQYF.

This clonotype appeared a few times. The V and J genes are TRBV5-1 and TRBJ2-4; TRBD1 matches at 7 bases. Germline CDR1 reads SGHRS; CDR2 reads YFSETQ. The CDR3 contains 20 residues. V lost 6 bases to trimming and J lost 9 bases; unmatched junction nucleotides: 30. The CDR3 sequence is CASTQSPLGETGSGQGIQYF. In nucleotides, the CDR3 is TGCGCCAGCACCCAATCACCCTTGGGGGAGACAGGGAGTGGGCAGGGCATTCAGTACTTC.

This clonotype was recorded a few times. V and J are TRBV28 and TRBJ2-3; D remains unclear. The CDR3 is made up of 14 amino acids. CDR1 and CDR2 (germline): MDHEN, SYDVKM. Trimming cost V 2 bases and J 7 bases, with 13 bases left between them. The CDR3 reads CASSLRAEIHTQYF. The CDR3 nucleotides are TGTGCCAGCAGTTTACGCGCCGAGATTCATACGCAGTATTTT.

This clonotype appeared a few times. This chain joins TRBV20-1 and TRBJ1-5; D remains ambiguous. The V gene lost 5 bases and the J gene lost 7 bases, with 6 bases spanning the gap. CDR3 size: 10 residues. In germline, CDR1 is DFQATT, CDR2 SNEGSKA (reference sequence). In DNA, the CDR3 is TGCAGTGCTCTACAGCAGCCCCAGCATTTT. Translating gives CSALQQPQHF.

V is TRBV12-3 or TRBV12-4 and J is TRBJ2-3; D gene unclear. The CDR3 consists of 15 residues. Trimming stripped 1 base from V and 1 base from J, with 9 bases between. The CDR3 here is CASSLVVRGTDTQYF. The CDR3 DNA follows: TGTGCCAGCAGTTTAGTTGTGCGCGGCACAGATACGCAGTATTTT.